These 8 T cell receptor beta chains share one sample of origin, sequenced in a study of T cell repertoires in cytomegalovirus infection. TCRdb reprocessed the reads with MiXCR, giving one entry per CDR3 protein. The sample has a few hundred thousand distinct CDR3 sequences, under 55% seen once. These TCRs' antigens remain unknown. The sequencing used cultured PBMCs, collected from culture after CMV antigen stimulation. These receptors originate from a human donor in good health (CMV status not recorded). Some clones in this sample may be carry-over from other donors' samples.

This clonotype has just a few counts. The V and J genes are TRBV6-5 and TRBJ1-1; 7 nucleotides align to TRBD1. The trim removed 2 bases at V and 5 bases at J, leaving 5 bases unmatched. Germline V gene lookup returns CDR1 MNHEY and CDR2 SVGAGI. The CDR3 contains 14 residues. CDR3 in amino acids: CASSYDQTGTEAFF. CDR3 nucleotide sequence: TGTGCCAGCAGTTACGATCAGACAGGGACTGAAGCTTTCTTT.

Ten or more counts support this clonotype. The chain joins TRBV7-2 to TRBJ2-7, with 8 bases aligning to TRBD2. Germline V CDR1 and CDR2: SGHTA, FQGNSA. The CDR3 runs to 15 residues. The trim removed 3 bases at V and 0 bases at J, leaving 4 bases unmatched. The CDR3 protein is CASSLSGGDSYEQYF. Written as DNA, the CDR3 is TGTGCCAGCAGCTTGTCGGGGGGGGACTCCTACGAGCAGTACTTC.

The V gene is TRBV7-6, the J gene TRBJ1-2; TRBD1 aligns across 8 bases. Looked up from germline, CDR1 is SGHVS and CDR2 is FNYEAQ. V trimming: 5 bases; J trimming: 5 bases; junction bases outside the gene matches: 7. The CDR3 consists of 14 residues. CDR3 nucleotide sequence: TGTGCCAGCAGCCCCCCCGGGACAGGTTATGGCTACACCTTC. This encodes CASSPPGTGYGYTF.

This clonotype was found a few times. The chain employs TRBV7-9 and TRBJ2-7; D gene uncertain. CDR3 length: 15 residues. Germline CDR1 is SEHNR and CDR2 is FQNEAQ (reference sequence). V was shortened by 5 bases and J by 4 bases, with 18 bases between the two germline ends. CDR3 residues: CASSSEPTATYEQYF. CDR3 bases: TGTGCCAGCAGCAGCGAGCCGACTGCAACTTACGAGCAGTACTTC.

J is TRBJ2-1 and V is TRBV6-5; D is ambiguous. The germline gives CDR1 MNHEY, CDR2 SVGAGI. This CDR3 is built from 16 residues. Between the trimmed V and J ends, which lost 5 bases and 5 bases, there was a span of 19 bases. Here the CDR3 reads CASSPPWWTDDNEQFF. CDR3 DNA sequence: TGTGCCAGCAGTCCCCCTTGGTGGACGGACGACAATGAGCAGTTCTTC.

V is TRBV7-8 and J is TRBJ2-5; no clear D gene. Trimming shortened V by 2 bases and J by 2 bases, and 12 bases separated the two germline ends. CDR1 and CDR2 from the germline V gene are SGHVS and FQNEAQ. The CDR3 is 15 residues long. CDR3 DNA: TGTGCCAGCAGCTTACCAGAGTTCATTCAAGAGACCCAGTACTTC. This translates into CASSLPEFIQETQYF.

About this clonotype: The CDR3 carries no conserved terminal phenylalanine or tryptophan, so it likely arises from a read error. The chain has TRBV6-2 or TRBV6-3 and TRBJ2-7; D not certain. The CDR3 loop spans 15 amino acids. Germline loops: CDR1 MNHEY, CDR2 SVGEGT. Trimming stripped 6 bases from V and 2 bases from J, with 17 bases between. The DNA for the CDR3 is TGTGCCAGCAGCCCCTCCTCCGGCTGGGCCTACGAGCAGTACCTC. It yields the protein CASSPSSGWAYEQYL.

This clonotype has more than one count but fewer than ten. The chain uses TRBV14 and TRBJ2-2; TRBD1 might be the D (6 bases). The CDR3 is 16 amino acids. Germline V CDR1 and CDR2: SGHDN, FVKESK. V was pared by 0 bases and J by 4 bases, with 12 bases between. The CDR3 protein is CASSQDQGLGTGELFF. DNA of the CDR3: TGTGCCAGCAGCCAAGACCAGGGGCTCGGCACCGGGGAGCTGTTTTTT.